These T cell receptor beta chains were read from a single sample in a study of response to subunit inactivated influenza vaccine. TCRdb re-derived calls from the RT-PCR reads in MiXCR, one entry per CDR3 protein. The sample shows 150,000 to 200,000 distinct CDR3 sequences, approximately 12% of them seen only once. The same data also contributed to another study, on T cells expressing NK-cell markers.

The sequencing here drew on CD8+ T cells sorted from PBMCs, taken 12 days after vaccination. The source of these receptors is a man aged 50-59 years who received an inactivated influenza vaccine. The CDR3 runs from the conserved cysteine through the conserved F or W. The order of the fields is V gene, D gene, J gene, clone size, CDR3 protein, CDR3 DNA. D genes are given only for firm matches. Some rows have no size entry. The others give once, few or many, or a class for an expanded clone.

>TRBV28|-|TRBJ2-7|-
CASSFTGTYEQYF
TGTGCCAGCAGTTTTACAGGGACCTACGAGCAGTACTTC
>TRBV27|TRBD1|TRBJ2-7|-
CASSLTGTGAYEQYF
TGTGCCAGCAGTCTTACCGGGACAGGGGCCTACGAGCAGTACTTC
>TRBV10-3|-|TRBJ1-4|-
CSDDTYGREKLFF
TGTAGTGACGACACATACGGCAGGGAAAAACTGTTTTTT
>TRBV5-1|-|TRBJ1-1|few
CASSLLSPGGNTEAFF
TGCGCCAGCAGCTTGTTGTCCCCAGGAGGGAACACTGAAGCTTTCTTT
>TRBV27|-|TRBJ1-1|-
CASSFVYETEEAFF
TGTGCCAGCAGTTTCGTATATGAGACAGAAGAAGCTTTCTTT
>TRBV7-9|-|TRBJ2-7|-
CASSSPPGPTYEQYF
TGTGCCAGCAGTTCACCCCCGGGACCGACCTACGAGCAGTACTTC
>TRBV6-5|-|TRBJ2-1|few
CASIDRNNEQFF
TGTGCCAGCATTGACCGCAACAATGAGCAGTTCTTC
>TRBV27|-|TRBJ2-1|few
CASSFRGLHNEQFF
TGTGCCAGCAGTTTCCGGGGCCTTCACAATGAGCAGTTCTTC
>TRBV5-1|TRBD1|TRBJ2-1|many
CASSGRQGHEQFF
TGCGCCAGCAGCGGAAGACAGGGGCATGAGCAGTTCTTC
>TRBV19|TRBD2|TRBJ2-1|few
CASSSGTSDSDEQFF
TGTGCCAGTAGTTCCGGGACTAGCGATTCGGATGAGCAGTTCTTC
>TRBV6-2/TRBV6-3|TRBD1|TRBJ2-7|few
CASSYWDSYEQYF
TGTGCCAGCAGTTACTGGGACAGCTACGAGCAGTACTTC
>TRBV7-9|-|TRBJ2-7|-
CASSPVLRYEQYF
TGTGCCAGCAGCCCGGTGTTGCGCTACGAGCAGTACTTC
>TRBV11-3|-|TRBJ2-3|once
CASSSDSSDTQYF
TGTGCCAGCAGCTCGGACAGCTCCGATACGCAGTATTTT
>TRBV6-2/TRBV6-3|-|TRBJ2-1|many
CATYPRGPLYNEQFF
TGTGCCACCTACCCCCGGGGACCTTTATACAATGAGCAGTTCTTC
>TRBV7-9|-|TRBJ2-1|-
CASSPNGNEQFF
TGTGCCAGCAGCCCTAACGGCAATGAGCAGTTCTTC
>TRBV29-1|TRBD1|TRBJ2-2|many
CSVRTGDTGELFF
TGCAGCGTGAGGACAGGAGACACCGGGGAGCTGTTTTTT
>TRBV4-2|-|TRBJ2-5|-
CASSQEIVKETQYF
TGTGCCAGCAGCCAAGAAATCGTAAAAGAGACCCAGTACTTC
>TRBV9|TRBD2|TRBJ2-1|few
CASSVDLGLAAIYNEQFF
TGTGCCAGCAGCGTGGACCTTGGACTAGCGGCAATATACAATGAGCAGTTCTTC
>TRBV29-1|TRBD1|TRBJ2-7|-
CSVEYRNRGNSYEQYF
TGCAGCGTTGAATATCGTAACAGGGGAAATTCCTACGAGCAGTACTTC
>TRBV4-1|-|TRBJ2-1|many
CASSYRGAYNEQFF
TGCGCCAGCAGTTACCGGGGGGCGTACAATGAGCAGTTCTTC
>TRBV9|TRBD2|TRBJ2-7|-
CASSVTSGRIHEQYF
TGTGCCAGCAGCGTCACTAGCGGGAGGATCCACGAGCAGTACTTC
>TRBV20-1|-|TRBJ2-7|-
CSARDLEFLEQYF
TGCAGTGCTAGAGATTTGGAGTTCCTCGAGCAGTACTTC
>TRBV20-1|-|TRBJ1-1|many
CSAQDGVNTEAFF
TGCAGTGCCCAGGACGGGGTGAACACTGAAGCTTTCTTT
>TRBV15|-|TRBJ2-1|few
CATSRDYGASLLGEEQFF
TGTGCCACCAGCAGAGATTACGGGGCCTCCCTATTAGGAGAAGAGCAGTTCTTC
>TRBV20-1|-|TRBJ2-2|-
CSARTLTGELFF
TGCAGTGCTAGGACCCTCACCGGGGAGCTGTTTTTT
>TRBV5-1|-|TRBJ2-3|few
CASSFWSQGPNTDTQYF
TGCGCCAGCAGCTTCTGGTCGCAGGGCCCAAACACAGATACGCAGTATTTT
>TRBV6-4|TRBD2|TRBJ2-1|-
CASSEAGVGSYNEQFF
TGTGCCAGCAGTGAAGCGGGAGTGGGATCCTACAATGAGCAGTTCTTC
>TRBV7-9|-|TRBJ1-1|few
CGALTGLEAFF
TGTGGGGCGCTTACAGGGTTAGAAGCTTTCTTT
>TRBV28|-|TRBJ2-7|many
CASSPMDPGKIPYEQYF
TGTGCCAGCAGTCCTATGGATCCGGGAAAAATCCCCTACGAGCAGTACTTC
>TRBV9|TRBD1|TRBJ1-5|-
CASSEGQAQPQHF
TGTGCCAGCAGCGAGGGACAGGCTCAGCCCCAGCATTTT
>TRBV4-1|TRBD2|TRBJ2-5|few
CASSQDKAGGGETQYF
TGCGCCAGCAGCCAAGATAAAGCGGGGGGGGGTGAGACCCAGTACTTC
>TRBV28|TRBD1|TRBJ1-4|-
CASSFLRTGRGLGEKLFF
TGTGCCAGCAGTTTTTTGAGGACAGGGCGCGGTTTGGGTGAAAAACTGTTTTTT
>TRBV6-5|-|TRBJ2-2|-
CASSYSTGPGELFF
TGTGCCAGCAGTTACTCGACGGGACCCGGGGAGCTGTTTTTT
>TRBV4-3|-|TRBJ1-2|many
CASSEVRGFNYGYTF
TGCGCCAGCAGCGAAGTCCGGGGTTTTAACTATGGCTACACCTTC
>TRBV4-2|TRBD2|TRBJ2-1|-
CASSQSLAGVNEQFF
TGTGCCAGCAGCCAGAGCCTAGCGGGGGTGAATGAGCAGTTCTTC
>TRBV2|TRBD1|TRBJ1-3|-
CASIRGGGTGNTIYF
TGTGCCAGCATCCGGGGAGGGGGCACTGGAAACACCATATATTTT
>TRBV6-6|-|TRBJ2-7|-
CASSYGSLKFF
TGTGCCAGCAGTTACGGTTCTTTAAAGTTCTTC
>TRBV20-1|TRBD2|TRBJ2-1|-
CSVLVPSGPTYNEQFF
TGCAGTGTGTTGGTACCTAGCGGTCCGACCTACAATGAGCAGTTCTTC
>TRBV30|-|TRBJ2-7|-
CAWSRSYEQYF
TGTGCCTGGAGCAGAAGTTACGAGCAGTACTTC
>TRBV12-3/TRBV12-4|TRBD1|TRBJ1-5|-
CASSPGTGQPQHF
TGTGCCAGCAGTCCAGGGACAGGACAGCCCCAGCATTTT
>TRBV11-1|-|TRBJ2-6|many
CASSFPRFPTSGANVLTF
TGTGCCAGCAGCTTTCCCAGATTCCCTACCTCTGGGGCCAACGTCCTGACTTTC
>TRBV29-1|TRBD1|TRBJ1-1|few
CSVEKDRGVWNTEAFF
TGCAGCGTTGAAAAGGACAGGGGGGTCTGGAACACTGAAGCTTTCTTT
>TRBV6-5|-|TRBJ1-2|-
CASSYRRDGNYGYTF
TGTGCCAGCAGTTACCGAAGAGACGGTAACTATGGCTACACCTTC
>TRBV9|-|TRBJ2-6|few
CASSGGSGANVLTF
TGTGCCAGCAGCGGAGGCTCTGGGGCCAACGTCCTGACTTTC
>TRBV11-2|-|TRBJ2-7|few
CASTNARREQYF
TGTGCCAGCACGAACGCCCGGAGGGAGCAGTACTTC
>TRBV15|-|TRBJ2-7|-
CATSTDGVYEQYF
TGTGCCACCAGCACTGACGGGGTGTACGAGCAGTACTTC
>TRBV6-5|-|TRBJ1-1|few
CASSYRGSTEAFF
TGTGCCAGCAGCTATAGGGGAAGCACTGAAGCTTTCTTT
>TRBV10-2|TRBD2|TRBJ2-5|-
CASRLAGPKETQYF
TGCGCCAGCAGACTAGCGGGACCAAAAGAGACCCAGTACTTC
>TRBV4-3|-|TRBJ2-1|-
CASSQDLGDEQFF
TGCGCCAGCAGCCAAGATCTAGGGGATGAGCAGTTCTTC